This entry is about one TCR beta chain. Antigen specificity is unknown. Profiling relied on immunoSEQ multiplex PCR, and the TCRdb table lists in-frame clones only, not all of them. The sample lists roughly 130,000 clones; approximately 83% were seen once. Trimming took off 3 bases at V and 2 bases at J, with 11 bases between the two ends. Germline V gives CDR1 SEHNR, CDR2 FQNEAQ (reference sequence). There are 15 residues in the CDR3. This sample is drawn from a study of T cell responses to AZD1222 COVID-19 vaccine. For the study at large: Timing groups of about 4 and about 12 weeks for second doses were pooled.

Study observations and caveats: Among those given AZD1222, only 5 to 7 were seropositive at baseline.

This sequence originates from an adult in good health. The sample was peripheral blood, taken on day 0 of AZD1222 vaccination. The genes are TRBV7-9 and TRBJ1-5; no reliable D call. The CDR3 loop reads CASSLVGSGNQPQHF. The CDR3 DNA reads TGTGCCAGCAGCTTGGTAGGGAGTGGCAATCAGCCCCAGCATTTT.